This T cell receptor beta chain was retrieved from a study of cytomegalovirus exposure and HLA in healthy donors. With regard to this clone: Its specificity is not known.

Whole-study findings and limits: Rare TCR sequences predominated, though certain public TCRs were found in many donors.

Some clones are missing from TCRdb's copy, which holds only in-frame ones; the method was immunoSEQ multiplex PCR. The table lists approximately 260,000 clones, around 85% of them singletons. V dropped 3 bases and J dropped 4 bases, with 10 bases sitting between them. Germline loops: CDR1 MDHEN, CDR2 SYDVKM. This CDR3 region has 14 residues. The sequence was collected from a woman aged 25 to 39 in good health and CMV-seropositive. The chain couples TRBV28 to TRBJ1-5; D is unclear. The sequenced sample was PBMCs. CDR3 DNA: TGTGCCAGCAGTTTGGTAGAACCTAATCAGCCCCAGCATTTT. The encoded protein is CASSLVEPNQPQHF.